This entry concerns a single TCR beta chain. This sample is drawn from a study of identical twins. TCRdb reprocessed the 5' RACE reads via MiXCR and lists one record per CDR3 protein. The sample holds 280,000 or so distinct CDR3 sequences, more than 6.5% seen once. V lost 4 bases and J lost 0; bases outside the gene matches: 6. The CDR3 is 16 residues long. CDR1 is MDHEN and CDR2 is SYDVKM in the germline V gene. The sample also formed part of further work on yellow fever vaccine responses in identical twins.

The sequenced sample was memory (CD45RO+) T cells sorted from blood. The chain combines TRBV28 with TRBJ2-4; 7 bases align to TRBD2. This receptor was identified in a woman aged 18-29 years in good health. The CDR3 sequence is CASSSAGVPAKNIQYF. CDR3 DNA: TGTGCCAGCAGTTCGGCGGGAGTCCCAGCCAAAAACATTCAGTACTTC.